Listed here are 23 T cell receptor beta chains from one sample, sequenced in a study of TIL therapy for anti-PD-1-resistant metastatic lung cancer. Sequencing used immunoSEQ v3. Here immunoSEQ multiplex PCR was the method, and the copy in TCRdb shows in-frame clones only, minus some. There are approximately 50,000 clones in the sample; 65% to 80% occur only once, and about 14% lies in the top ten. Time point denoted: pre-treatment sample, taken before nivolumab and TIL therapy. The material was blood, obtained at baseline. The source of these receptors is a man between 70 and 80 years old with non-small cell lung cancer.

This clone was observed a handful of times. This rearrangement joins TRBV27 to TRBJ1-5; 11 bases line up with TRBD1. The CDR3 contains 19 residues. After removal of 2 bases from V and 6 bases from J, the junction contained 15 bases not matched to a gene. Germline V CDR1 and CDR2: MNHEY, SMNVEV (reference sequence). CDR3 sequence: CASSLRPGDRGWRGQPQHF. Written as DNA, the CDR3 is TGTGCCAGCAGTTTAAGGCCGGGGGACAGGGGGTGGAGGGGTCAGCCCCAGCATTTT.

The chain is built from TRBV2 and TRBJ2-5; D unclear. This CDR3 is built from 13 residues. V was trimmed by 5 bases and J by 0 bases, leaving 7 bases between them. From germline, CDR1 is SNHLY and CDR2 FYNNEI. In nucleotides, the CDR3 is TGTGCCAGCAGTAAAGAAGACCAAGAGACCCAGTACTTC. Protein product: CASSKEDQETQYF.

The rearrangement links TRBV7-3 to TRBJ1-2; D is perhaps TRBD1 (5 bases). V was shortened by 1 base and J by 10 bases, with 22 bases between the two germline ends. Germline V gene sequence: CDR1 SGHTA, CDR2 FQGTGA. The CDR3 has 16 amino acids. Here the CDR3 reads CASSLRRTRRDSDYTF. DNA for the CDR3: TGTGCCAGCAGCTTAAGGAGGACACGGAGGGACTCAGACTACACCTTC.

The CDR3 DNA follows: TGTGCCAGCTCACCAGATCGGGTAGAGCAGTTCTTC. Protein sequence: CASSPDRVEQFF. The rearrangement uses TRBV18 and TRBJ2-1; D ambiguous. Germline V CDR1 and CDR2: KGHSH, LQKENI. V was cut by 2 bases and J by 10 bases, with 9 bases left in between. This CDR3 spans 12 amino acids.

The chain links TRBV29-1 to TRBJ2-7, with TRBD2 matching 8 bases. Trimming removed 1 base from V and 7 bases from J; junction bases left unmatched: 6. The CDR3 spans 13 residues. Germline V lookup: CDR1 SQVTM, CDR2 ANQGSEA. CDR3 sequence reads: CSVEGHGTREQYF. CDR3 sequence (DNA): TGCAGCGTTGAAGGTCACGGGACTAGAGAGCAGTACTTC.

The CDR3 bases are TGTGCCAGCAGCTTACGGCGGGAGGGCCGCCAAGAGACCCAGTACTTC. Translation: CASSLRREGRQETQYF. The chain employs TRBV7-2 and TRBJ2-5, with 9 bases identical to TRBD2. The CDR3 is made up of 16 amino acids. CDR1 and CDR2 (germline): SGHTA, FQGNSA. The V segment lost 2 bases and the J segment 1 base; nucleotides outside the gene matches: 5.

The genes are TRBV9 and TRBJ2-2; TRBD1 is a possible D gene (5 bases). Trimming shortened V by 0 bases and J by 6 bases, and 9 bases separated the two germline ends. Germline CDR1 SGDLS, CDR2 YYNGEE. The CDR3 length is 14 residues. CDR3 sequence reads: CASSVVPGPGELFF. DNA of the CDR3: TGTGCCAGCAGCGTAGTTCCAGGGCCCGGGGAGCTGTTTTTT.

The V and J genes are TRBV19 and TRBJ2-7; 7 bases are a match to TRBD1. The germline V gene encodes CDR1 LNHDA and CDR2 SQIVND (reference sequence). The CDR3 has 15 amino acids. The J segment lost 0 bases and the V segment lost 4 bases, leaving 6 bases of the junction unmatched. CDR3 bases: TGTGCCAGTAGTAACACAGGGGTAACCTCCTACGAGCAGTACTTC. Translation: CASSNTGVTSYEQYF. The variable domain in full, completed from reference TRBV19 and TRBJ2-7, reads DGGITQSPKYLFRKEGQNVTLSCEQNLNHDAMYWYRQDPGQGLRLIYYSQIVNDFQKGDIAEGYSVSREKKESFPLTVTSAQKNPTAFYLCASSNTGVTSYEQYFGPGTRLTVT.

The V call is TRBV27, the J call TRBJ2-7; TRBD1 matches at 7 bases. Germline V gene data show CDR1 as MNHEY and CDR2 as SMNVEV (reference sequence). Germline trimming cut 4 bases from V and 7 bases from J; bases unmatched to any gene: 10. The CDR3 covers 14 residues. The CDR3 DNA follows: TGTGCCAGCAGTTCGATCGGACAGGCAGGGGAGCAGTACTTC. It encodes CASSSIGQAGEQYF.

This clone was seen more than once but under ten times. The chain employs TRBV5-8 and TRBJ1-2; maybe TRBD1 (6 bases). V shed 4 bases and J shed 4 bases, with 11 bases lying between them. Germline CDR1 SGHTS, CDR2 YDEGEE. The CDR3 is 13 amino acids. In DNA, the CDR3 is TGTGCCAGCAGCAAGGACAGTATCTATGGCTACACCTTC. It codes for CASSKDSIYGYTF.

The chain combines TRBV7-7 with TRBJ2-5, with D maybe TRBD1 (6 bases). V was cut by 1 base and J by 9 bases, with 12 bases left in between. The germline CDR1 and CDR2 sequences are SSHAT and FNYEAQ (reference sequence). The CDR3 contains 13 residues. The chain's CDR3 is CASSLGTVEAQYF. The DNA of the CDR3 is TGTGCCAGCAGCTTAGGGACAGTGGAGGCCCAGTACTTC.

The chain recombines TRBV28 with TRBJ2-1; 7 positions agree with TRBD1. V lost 5 bases, J lost 5 bases, and 9 bases stayed unmatched. CDR1 and CDR2 from the germline V gene are MDHEN and SYDVKM. The length of the CDR3 is 15 residues. CDR3 in amino acids: CASSRLGTVNNEQFF. CDR3 nucleotide sequence: TGTGCCAGCAGTCGGCTAGGGACAGTCAACAATGAGCAGTTCTTC.

This sequence joins TRBV19 and TRBJ2-1; a weak D match, TRBD2 (5 bases). Trimming pared 1 base from V and 4 bases from J, leaving 5 bases between. The germline V gene has CDR1 LNHDA and CDR2 SQIVND (reference sequence). CDR3 length: 13 residues. The chain's CDR3 is CASSIVAYNEQFF. DNA for the CDR3: TGTGCCAGTAGTATAGTAGCGTACAATGAGCAGTTCTTC.

This clone was observed a handful of times. The chain employs TRBV6-1 and TRBJ2-3; 7 bases line up with TRBD2. With 0 bases clipped from V and 2 bases from J, the junction kept 8 bases outside the gene matches. The CDR3 extends over 17 amino acids. Germline V gives CDR1 MNHNS, CDR2 SASEGT. CDR3 sequence reads: CASSEARPAGFTDTQYF. For the CDR3, the DNA is TGTGCCAGCAGTGAAGCGCGGCCAGCGGGATTCACAGATACGCAGTATTTT.

J is TRBJ2-7 and V is TRBV14; 10 bases match TRBD2. V shed 5 bases and J 2 bases; nucleotides not matched to a gene: 6. This CDR3 spans 15 amino acids. Germline-derived CDR1 and CDR2 are SGHDN and FVKESK. In DNA form, the CDR3 reads TGTGCCAGCAGCTCGCGGACTAGCGGAACCTACGAGCAGTACTTC. Amino acid sequence: CASSSRTSGTYEQYF. Using reference TRBV14 and TRBJ2-7 for the parts outside the CDR3, the full variable domain is EAGVTQFPSHSVIEKGQTVTLRCDPISGHDNLYWYRRVMGKEIKFLLHFVKESKQDESGMPNNRFLAERTGGTYSTLKVQPAELEDSGVYFCASSSRTSGTYEQYFGPGTRLTVT.

This rearrangement joins TRBV7-6 to TRBJ2-1; TRBD2 matches at 15 bases. The J segment lost 9 bases and the V segment lost 1 base, leaving 4 bases of the junction unmatched. Germline V gives CDR1 SGHVS, CDR2 FNYEAQ. The length of the CDR3 is 16 residues. The chain's CDR3 is CASSLEGTSGRFEQFF. CDR3 DNA sequence: TGTGCCAGCAGCTTAGAGGGGACTAGCGGGAGGTTTGAGCAGTTCTTC.

The table lists this clone with a count of one. This chain joins TRBV7-2 and TRBJ2-3; 7 nucleotides agree with TRBD2. Unmatched junction bases numbered 11, after V lost 5 bases and J lost 3 bases. The CDR3 loop spans 16 amino acids. Germline lookup yields CDR1 SGHTA and CDR2 FQGNSA. The CDR3 nucleotides are TGTGCCAGCAGCCCTGGGTCGGGACTACCTACAGATACGCAGTATTTT. Protein product: CASSPGSGLPTDTQYF.

This chain uses TRBV9 with TRBJ2-3, with D possibly TRBD2 on 5 matching bases. The CDR3 is 13 amino acids. The V gene lost 4 bases and the J gene lost 5 bases, with 11 bases spanning the gap. CDR1 and CDR2 (germline): SGDLS, YYNGEE. CDR3 bases: TGTGCCAGCAGCTCCCTAGCCGGAGATACGCAGTATTTT. Encoded protein: CASSSLAGDTQYF.

This sequence joins TRBV25-1 and TRBJ2-7; 8 bases align to TRBD2. The CDR3 consists of 15 residues. V was clipped by 3 bases and J by 5 bases; unmatched bases: 9. Germline values: CDR1 MGHDK, CDR2 SYGVNS. The CDR3 loop reads CASSDYTGGPDEQYF. The DNA for the CDR3 is TGTGCCAGCAGTGATTACACGGGAGGGCCTGACGAGCAGTACTTC.

The rearrangement links TRBV2 to TRBJ2-4; weak D call: TRBD2 (5 bases). The CDR3 covers 14 residues. Deletions cut 4 bases from V and 0 bases from J, with 7 bases between. The germline CDR1 and CDR2 sequences are SNHLY and FYNNEI. CDR3 protein: CASSVGRAKNIQYF. The CDR3 DNA sequence: TGTGCCAGCAGTGTGGGGAGAGCCAAAAACATTCAGTACTTC.

This rearrangement joins TRBV6-5 to TRBJ2-3; 7 bases map to TRBD2. Per the germline V gene, CDR1 is MNHEY and CDR2 is SVGAGI. The CDR3 is 15 amino acids. Germline trimming cut 2 bases from V and 1 base from J; bases unmatched to any gene: 3. The CDR3 reads CASSYKRGGTDTQYF. CDR3 coding DNA: TGTGCCAGCAGTTACAAGCGGGGAGGCACAGATACGCAGTATTTT.

V and J are TRBV6-4 and TRBJ2-3; D may match TRBD1 or TRBD2 (5 bases each). With 5 bases removed from V and 1 base from J, the gap between germline ends came to 13 bases. This CDR3 contains 15 residues. Looked up from germline, CDR1 is MRHNA and CDR2 is SNTAGT. Here the CDR3 reads CASSREGTGTDTQYF. The CDR3 DNA reads as TGTGCCAGCAGTCGTGAGGGGACGGGCACAGATACGCAGTATTTT.

The V call is TRBV5-1, the J call TRBJ2-6, with D maybe TRBD1 (5 bases). From germline, CDR1 is SGHRS and CDR2 YFSETQ. V dropped 2 bases and J dropped 0 bases, with 12 bases sitting between them. The CDR3 totals 17 residues. CDR3 residues: CASSFRQSLSGANVLTF. CDR3 sequence (DNA): TGCGCCAGCAGCTTCCGACAGAGTCTCTCTGGGGCCAACGTCCTGACTTTC.